This is a list of T cell receptor beta chains from one sample in a study of T cells after posttransplantation cyclophosphamide. The table came from immunoSEQ multiplex PCR; TCRdb's copy has only in-frame clones and leaves some out. The data show 15,000 to 20,000 clones, 77% seen once. Sequencing used CD8+ T cells sorted from PBMCs, obtained around 2,000 days after a stem cell transplant with posttransplant cyclophosphamide. The receptors derive from a female patient in her 40s who received an allogeneic stem cell transplant from a related donor, was CMV-positive, and had no GVHD. Some T cells may originate from the graft donor. CDR3s include the opening cysteine and the closing phenylalanine or tryptophan.

J	length	V	CDR3
TRBJ1-1	15	TRBV19	CASSGIDRENTEAFF
TRBJ1-4	16	TRBV12-5	CASGLVRWGQVRVLFF
TRBJ2-7	15	TRBV4-1	CASSPTSGGSYEQYF
TRBJ1-6	15	TRBV2	CASERRDRGSSPLHF
TRBJ1-1	16	TRBV7-9	CASSLGGQGINTEAFF
TRBJ2-7	14	TRBV5-4	CASSFGQGDYEQYF
TRBJ1-5	14	TRBV6-5	CASQGQGLYQPQHF
TRBJ2-1	16	TRBV7-8	CASSLVAGSSYNEQFF
TRBJ1-5	16	TRBV21-1	CASSKKREVGNQPQHF
TRBJ1-1	12	TRBV4-1	CASSQAGPEAFF
TRBJ1-1	12	TRBV5-1	CASSSFGAEAFF
TRBJ2-7	15	TRBV4-3	CASSQDGNRLNEQYF
TRBJ1-1	15	TRBV7-3	CASSGTGGPYTEAFF
TRBJ2-1	15	TRBV18	CASSPWKSQGLEQFF
TRBJ2-3	16	TRBV4-1	CASSQDPPGGGHTQYF
TRBJ1-6	13	TRBV27	CASSLADNSPLHF
TRBJ2-1	13	TRBV19	CASSMTTRVEQFF
TRBJ2-1	15	TRBV7-9	CASSHIGTAYNEQFF
TRBJ1-6	14	TRBV5-6	CASSLEGVNSPLHF
TRBJ2-2	19	TRBV11-2	CASSPRGSGGYANTGELFF
TRBJ1-1	14	TRBV11-3	CASSLGQGAAEAFF
TRBJ2-2	16	TRBV7-6	CASRIGGQGDTGELFF
TRBJ2-5	14	TRBV6-4	CASTDRQVQETQYF
TRBJ2-1	15	TRBV11-2	CASSLGQGTAREQFF
TRBJ2-7	15	TRBV7-3	CASSLAPGHGDEQYF
TRBJ1-1	13	TRBV6-1	CASPTGIGTEAFF
TRBJ2-3	18	TRBV10-3	CAISESTGTSPTTDTQYF
TRBJ1-2	15	TRBV27	CASSLTLQAPYGYTF
TRBJ1-2	15	TRBV6-5	CASSPGYDSHYGYTF
TRBJ2-1	14	TRBV7-9	CASSWGTEYNEQFF
TRBJ1-1	14	TRBV9	CASSPRPGDTEAFF
TRBJ1-1	13	TRBV25-1	CASSGRQNTEAFF
TRBJ1-6	15	TRBV13	CASSTGTRYNSPLHF